This passage covers 18 T cell receptor beta chains from one sample sequenced in a study of blood T cell repertoires in COVID-19. The table came from immunoSEQ multiplex PCR; TCRdb's copy has only in-frame clones and leaves some out. The sample contains tens of thousands of clones, over 60% of which appear only once. Sequencing was carried out using peripheral blood. These receptors were collected from a woman of 80 years or more with active or convalescent COVID-19.

The CDR3 nucleotides are TGTGCCAGCTCACCGAGGGCCGGGGAGCTGTTTTTT. It codes for CASSPRAGELFF. This sequence joins TRBV18 and TRBJ2-2; D might be TRBD2 (5 bases). Trimming shortened V by 3 bases and J by 6 bases, and 5 bases separated the two germline ends. Germline V gives CDR1 KGHSH, CDR2 LQKENI. The CDR3 spans 12 residues.

This clone showed up just a few times. V usage is TRBV24-1 and J usage is TRBJ2-1; no definite D call. This CDR3 has 13 residues. Trimming pared 1 base from V and 9 bases from J, leaving 9 bases between. Germline lookup yields CDR1 KGHDR and CDR2 SFDVKD. The CDR3 spells CATSDFLSGEQFF. The DNA of the CDR3 is TGTGCCACCAGTGATTTTTTATCGGGTGAGCAGTTCTTC.

This clone was counted a single time. The J gene is TRBJ2-5, the V gene TRBV11-2; 9 nucleotides line up with TRBD2. Germline V gives CDR1 SGHAT, CDR2 FQNNGV. The ends lost 1 base at V and 4 bases at J; junction bases unmatched: 7. This CDR3 spans 16 amino acids. Here the CDR3 DNA reads TGTGCCAGCAGCTTAGTCGGCGGGGGGGCGGGAGAGACCCAGTACTTC. Translated: CASSLVGGGAGETQYF.

The chain joins TRBV12-3 or TRBV12-4 to TRBJ2-3; maybe TRBD1 (7 bases). Trimming took off 4 bases at V and 6 bases at J, with 8 bases between the two ends. The CDR3 has 12 residues. The CDR3 loop reads CASSSGGDTQYF. The CDR3 nucleotides read TGTGCCAGCAGTTCAGGGGGGGATACGCAGTATTTT.

The rearrangement links TRBV4-3 to TRBJ2-2, with D perhaps matching TRBD2 (6 bases). Germline CDR1 and CDR2: LGHNA and YSLEER. V gave up 2 bases and J gave up 6 bases, with 10 bases separating them. The length of the CDR3 is 14 residues. CDR3 nucleotide sequence: TGCGCCAGCAGCCAAACCGGGGGAGCCGGGGAGCTGTTTTTT. Its protein product is CASSQTGGAGELFF.

V and J are TRBV3-1 (or the pseudogene TRBV3-2) and TRBJ1-5; D is perhaps TRBD1 (6 bases). CDR1 LGHDT and CDR2 YNNKEL come from the germline V gene (reference sequence). Trimming left V 1 base short and J 4 bases short, with 14 bases between. The CDR3 consists of 16 residues. The DNA for the CDR3 is TGTGCCAGCAGCCAAGGGATAGGGAGGGGGAATCAGCCCCAGCATTTT. This sequence encodes CASSQGIGRGNQPQHF.

The rearrangement links TRBV3-1 (or the pseudogene TRBV3-2) to TRBJ1-2, with D unresolved. The CDR3 contains 17 residues. Germline-derived CDR1 and CDR2 are LGHDT and YNNKEL (reference sequence). V was trimmed by 1 base and J by 0 bases, leaving 15 bases between them. The CDR3 loop reads CASSQVSSFETNYGYTF. CDR3 DNA sequence: TGTGCCAGCAGCCAAGTTAGCAGCTTTGAAACTAACTATGGCTACACCTTC.

V and J are TRBV6-1 and TRBJ1-4; unclear D gene. The V and J ends lost 2 bases and 0 bases respectively, with 13 bases between them. Looked up from germline, CDR1 is MNHNS and CDR2 is SASEGT. CDR3 length: 17 amino acids. DNA of the CDR3: TGTGCCAGCAGTGAAAGGAGGTCAATTGCAACTAATGAAAAACTGTTTTTT. This encodes CASSERRSIATNEKLFF.

This clone was recorded once. The chain recombines TRBV29-1 with TRBJ2-3; a possible D gene is TRBD1 (5 bases). This CDR3 has 15 residues. V lost 4 bases and J 5 bases, leaving 19 bases between the germline ends. Germline-derived CDR1 and CDR2 are SQVTM and ANQGSEA. The CDR3, as DNA: TGCAGCGTTGTATCGAGTGGGGCTATACGAGATACGCAGTATTTT. As protein: CSVVSSGAIRDTQYF.

The rearrangement uses TRBV7-3 and TRBJ1-1; D unresolved. Germline assignment: CDR1 SGHTA and CDR2 FQGTGA. Trimming took off 6 bases at V and 6 bases at J, with 17 bases between the two ends. The CDR3 runs to 14 residues. CDR3 bases: TGTGCCAGCAGTCCAAGTCCCGAGATGGCTGAAGCTTTCTTT. Translating gives CASSPSPEMAEAFF.

This clone was seen just once. The V gene is TRBV9, the J gene TRBJ2-7, with D perhaps matching TRBD2 (6 bases). Germline-derived CDR1 and CDR2 are SGDLS and YYNGEE. Deletions cut 4 bases from V and 3 bases from J, with 14 bases between. CDR3 length equals 14 residues. CDR3 nucleotides: TGTGCCAGCAGCCACGGAGGGCGGGACTACGAGCAGTACTTC. Its protein product is CASSHGGRDYEQYF.

The gene calls are TRBV19 and TRBJ1-2, with D perhaps matching TRBD1 (5 bases). Germline V lookup: CDR1 LNHDA, CDR2 SQIVND (reference sequence). Trimming shortened V by 5 bases and J by 4 bases, and 17 bases separated the two germline ends. The CDR3 consists of 15 residues. The CDR3 is CASSGRRGSSYGYTF. The CDR3 nucleotides read TGTGCCAGTAGTGGGCGGAGGGGCTCATCCTATGGCTACACCTTC.

CDR3 sequence (DNA): TGTGCCAGCAGTCGGGGGGTCACGAACACCGGGGAGCTGTTTTTT. Its protein product is CASSRGVTNTGELFF. This chain connects TRBV5-4 to TRBJ2-2, with 7 bases that match TRBD2. Trimming took 5 bases from V and 0 from J; bases not matched to a gene: 4. The CDR3 runs 15 residues. Germline V gene lookup returns CDR1 SGHNT and CDR2 YYREEE (reference sequence).

To note about this clone: The same CDR3 is also encoded by other DNA sequences in this sample. The chain couples TRBV3-1 (or the pseudogene TRBV3-2) to TRBJ2-7, with 11 nucleotides matching TRBD2. The V gene's germline CDR1 is LGHDT and CDR2 YNNKEL (reference sequence). This CDR3 has 16 amino acids. The trim removed 3 bases at V and 0 bases at J, leaving 4 bases unmatched. The CDR3 here is CASSHTSGGPSYEQYF. For the CDR3, the DNA is TGTGCCAGCAGCCATACTAGCGGGGGACCCTCCTACGAGCAGTACTTC.

The J gene is TRBJ2-3, the V gene TRBV7-2, with 7 bases aligning to TRBD2. Germline-derived CDR1 and CDR2 are SGHTA and FQGNSA. After removal of 1 base from V and 5 bases from J, the junction contained 6 bases not matched to a gene. This CDR3 spans 15 amino acids. CDR3 DNA: TGTGCCAGCAGCTTAGTAAGGGAGGGTGGAGATACGCAGTATTTT. Amino acid sequence: CASSLVREGGDTQYF.

The rearrangement joins TRBV7-9 to TRBJ1-2; 8 nucleotides align to TRBD1. CDR3 length: 16 residues. Germline V lookup: CDR1 SEHNR, CDR2 FQNEAQ (reference sequence). Unmatched junction bases numbered 7, after V lost 2 bases and J lost 2 bases. CDR3 protein: CASSLLPGQGNYGYTF. The DNA for the CDR3 is TGTGCCAGCAGCTTATTACCTGGACAGGGAAACTATGGCTACACCTTC.

This clone was recorded a few times. In nucleotides, the CDR3 is TGTGCCAGCAGCTTAGCGCTGGGACAGGGTACTTTTAACTATGGCTACACCTTC. Amino acid sequence: CASSLALGQGTFNYGYTF. The chain joins TRBV7-9 to TRBJ1-2; TRBD1 matches 9 bases. After removal of 0 bases from V and 1 base from J, the junction contained 9 bases not matched to a gene. In germline, CDR1 is SEHNR, CDR2 FQNEAQ (reference sequence). The CDR3 loop spans 18 amino acids. Full variable domain (missing parts from reference TRBV7-9 and TRBJ1-2): DTGVSQNPRHKITKRGQNVTFRCDPISEHNRLYWYRQTLGQGPEFLTYFQNEAQLEKSRLLSDRFSAERPKGSFSTLEIQRTEQGDSAMYLCASSLALGQGTFNYGYTFGSGTRLTVV.

The chain links TRBV6-1 to TRBJ2-6, with D perhaps TRBD1 (6 bases). The CDR3 is made up of 16 amino acids. Germline-derived CDR1 and CDR2 are MNHNS and SASEGT. V was shortened by 4 bases and J by 2 bases, with 12 bases between the two germline ends. The CDR3 region is CASSVFQGTGANVLTF. In nucleotides, the CDR3 is TGTGCCAGCAGTGTTTTTCAGGGGACTGGGGCCAACGTCCTGACTTTC.